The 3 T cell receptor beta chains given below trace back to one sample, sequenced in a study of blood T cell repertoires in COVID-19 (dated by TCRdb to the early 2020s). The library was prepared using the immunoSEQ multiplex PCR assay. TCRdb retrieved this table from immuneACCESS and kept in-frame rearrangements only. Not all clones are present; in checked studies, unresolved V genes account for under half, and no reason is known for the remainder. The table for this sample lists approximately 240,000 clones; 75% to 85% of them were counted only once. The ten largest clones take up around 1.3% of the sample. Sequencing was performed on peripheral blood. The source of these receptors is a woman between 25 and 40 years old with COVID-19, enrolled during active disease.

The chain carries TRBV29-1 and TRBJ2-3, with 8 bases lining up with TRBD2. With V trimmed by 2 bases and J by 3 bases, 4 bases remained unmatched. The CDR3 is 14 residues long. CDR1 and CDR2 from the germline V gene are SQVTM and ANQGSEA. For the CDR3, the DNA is TGCAGCGTTGAACTAGCGGGTGTAACAGATACGCAGTATTTT. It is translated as CSVELAGVTDTQYF.

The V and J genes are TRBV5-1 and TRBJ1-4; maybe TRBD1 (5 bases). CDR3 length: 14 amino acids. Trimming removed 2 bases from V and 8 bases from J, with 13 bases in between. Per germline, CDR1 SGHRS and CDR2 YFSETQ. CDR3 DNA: TGCGCCAGCAGCTTTCCTGGGGCGGGGGAAAAACTGTTTTTT. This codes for CASSFPGAGEKLFF.

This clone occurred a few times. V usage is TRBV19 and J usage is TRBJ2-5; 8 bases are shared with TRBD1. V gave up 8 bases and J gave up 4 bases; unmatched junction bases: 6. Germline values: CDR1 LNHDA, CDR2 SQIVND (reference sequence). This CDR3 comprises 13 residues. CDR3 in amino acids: CASGLQGGETQYF. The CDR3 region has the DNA TGTGCCAGTGGACTACAGGGGGGAGAGACCCAGTACTTC. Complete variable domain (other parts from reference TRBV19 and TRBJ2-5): DGGITQSPKYLFRKEGQNVTLSCEQNLNHDAMYWYRQDPGQGLRLIYYSQIVNDFQKGDIAEGYSVSREKKESFPLTVTSAQKNPTAFYLCASGLQGGETQYFGPGTRLLVL.